The 25 T cell receptor beta chains in this list originate from one sample, sequenced in a study of blood T cell repertoires in COVID-19. Clones were read by immunoSEQ multiplex PCR, and TCRdb kept only the in-frame ones, dropping some. The sample has more than 300,000 clones, 85% to 90% seen once. The sequenced sample was PBMCs or T cells enriched from blood (not recorded which). All receptors derive from a woman under 30 who had recovered from COVID-19.

With respect to this clone: This same CDR3 is encoded by further DNA sequences in the sample. The chain recombines TRBV19 with TRBJ1-2; D may be TRBD1 (5 bases). The CDR3 sequence is 14 residues long. The V gene's germline CDR1 is LNHDA and CDR2 SQIVND (reference sequence). V lost 6 bases, J lost 1 base, and 12 bases lay in between. DNA of the CDR3: TGTGCCAGTAGCCCACAGGTCTTTAACTATGGCTACACCTTC. Protein sequence: CASSPQVFNYGYTF. The full variable domain, completed using reference TRBV19 and TRBJ1-2, is DGGITQSPKYLFRKEGQNVTLSCEQNLNHDAMYWYRQDPGQGLRLIYYSQIVNDFQKGDIAEGYSVSREKKESFPLTVTSAQKNPTAFYLCASSPQVFNYGYTFGSGTRLTVV.

J is TRBJ2-1 and V is TRBV9; the match to TRBD1 covers 7 bases. V was pared by 4 bases and J by 4 bases, with 8 bases of the junction left unmatched. The CDR3 spans 15 residues. From germline, CDR1 is SGDLS and CDR2 YYNGEE. The CDR3 region is CASSLRDSFYNEQFF. The CDR3 nucleotides read TGTGCCAGCAGCCTTAGGGACAGTTTTTACAATGAGCAGTTCTTC.

This rearrangement joins TRBV4-1 to TRBJ2-3; a weak D match, TRBD2 (5 bases). The CDR3 is 13 residues long. The V and J ends lost 4 bases and 4 bases respectively, with 9 bases between them. Germline CDR1 reads MGHRA; CDR2 reads YSYEKL. CDR3 DNA: TGCGCCAGCAGCCGAGGACTGTCAGATACGCAGTATTTT. Its translation: CASSRGLSDTQYF.

The V gene is TRBV6-5, the J gene TRBJ1-6; 9 bases align to TRBD1. J lost 8 bases, V lost 6 bases, and 5 bases had no gene match. CDR3 length: 14 amino acids. Germline values: CDR1 MNHEY, CDR2 SVGAGI. The CDR3 protein is CASRPGQGYSPLHF. In nucleotides, the CDR3 is TGTGCCAGCAGACCCGGACAGGGGTATTCACCCCTCCACTTT.

The chain joins TRBV15 to TRBJ2-5, with 9 bases matching TRBD1. In germline, CDR1 is LNHNV, CDR2 YYDKDF (reference sequence). CDR3 length equals 17 residues. V gave up 5 bases and J gave up 5 bases; unmatched junction bases: 15. CDR3: CATSGGQFDRGWETQYF. The DNA of the CDR3 is TGTGCCACCAGCGGAGGGCAATTTGACAGGGGGTGGGAGACCCAGTACTTC.

The CDR3 loop is CASSLDGQFGQPQHF. The CDR3 DNA sequence: TGTGCCAGCAGCTTAGATGGGCAATTTGGTCAGCCCCAGCATTTT. The chain employs TRBV7-9 and TRBJ1-5; unclear D gene. Trimming shortened V by 1 base and J by 6 bases, and 13 bases separated the two germline ends. This CDR3 region has 15 residues. The germline CDR1 and CDR2 sequences are SEHNR and FQNEAQ (reference sequence).

The chain recombines TRBV2 with TRBJ1-1; D is undetermined. This CDR3 is 15 amino acids long. The germline CDR1 and CDR2 sequences are SNHLY and FYNNEI. Trimming stripped 2 bases from V and 7 bases from J, with 17 bases between. The CDR3 bases are TGTGCCAGCAGTGAATCCCCAGCCAGGCGGGGTGAAGCTTTCTTT. Translation: CASSESPARRGEAFF. The entire variable domain, with the rest obtained from reference TRBV2 and TRBJ1-1, is as follows: EPEVTQTPSHQVTQMGQEVILRCVPISNHLYFYWYRQILGQKVEFLVSFYNNEISEKSEIFDDQFSVERPDGSNFTLKIRSTKLEDSAMYFCASSESPARRGEAFFGQGTRLTVV.

This clone occurred a few times. The chain couples TRBV9 to TRBJ1-6; a possible D gene is TRBD1 (5 bases). Looked up from germline, CDR1 is SGDLS and CDR2 is YYNGEE. The CDR3 has 14 residues. Trimming removed 4 bases at V and 15 bases at J, with 20 bases between. CDR3: CASSTRALPGGLHF. The DNA of the CDR3 is TGTGCCAGCAGCACTCGGGCCTTGCCGGGGGGCCTCCACTTT.

The chain joins TRBV25-1 to TRBJ2-7; a possible D gene is TRBD1 (6 bases). CDR1 and CDR2 from the germline V gene are MGHDK and SYGVNS. V dropped 1 base and J dropped 0 bases, with 10 bases sitting between them. This CDR3 is 15 amino acids long. The CDR3 sequence is CASSELTGSSYEQYF. CDR3 nucleotides: TGTGCCAGCAGTGAATTGACAGGCAGCTCCTACGAGCAGTACTTC.

J is TRBJ1-3 and V is TRBV18; D unclear. Germline V gives CDR1 KGHSH, CDR2 LQKENI. V was cut by 3 bases and J by 2 bases, with 8 bases left in between. The CDR3 loop spans 14 amino acids. The CDR3 DNA reads as TGTGCCAGCTCACCTGACACGACTGGAAACACCATATATTTT. As protein: CASSPDTTGNTIYF.

This CDR3 reads CASSLGGGITEAFF. The CDR3 coding sequence is TGCGCCAGCAGCTTGGGAGGGGGCATCACTGAAGCTTTCTTT. The V and J genes are TRBV5-1 and TRBJ1-1; TRBD1 matches 7 bases. The CDR3 extends over 14 amino acids. Trimming removed 0 bases from V and 4 bases from J; junction bases left unmatched: 3. CDR1 and CDR2 from the germline V gene are SGHRS and YFSETQ. Together with reference TRBV5-1 and TRBJ1-1, the CDR3 gives the full variable domain: KAGVTQTPRYLIKTRGQQVTLSCSPISGHRSVSWYQQTPGQGLQFLFEYFSETQRNKGNFPGRFSGRQFSNSRSEMNVSTLELGDSALYLCASSLGGGITEAFFGQGTRLTVV.

The J gene is TRBJ2-7, the V gene TRBV27; the D gene is possibly TRBD2 (6 bases). CDR1 and CDR2 (germline): MNHEY, SMNVEV (reference sequence). V was cut by 5 bases and J by 2 bases, with 19 bases left in between. CDR3 length equals 16 residues. The CDR3 here is CASSPPSGDSAYEQYF. The CDR3 DNA sequence: TGTGCCAGCAGTCCACCTTCCGGGGACTCAGCCTACGAGCAGTACTTC.

CDR3 sequence reads: CASSVANYGYTF. CDR3 DNA sequence: TGTGCCAGCAGTGTCGCGAACTATGGCTACACCTTC. The gene calls are TRBV6-6 and TRBJ1-2; the D is unclear. Germline CDR1 and CDR2: MNHNY and SVGAGI (reference sequence). Trimming cost V 5 bases and J 2 bases, with 6 bases left between them. This CDR3 comprises 12 residues.

In DNA, the CDR3 is TGTGCCAGCAGCGTAGGGGGGACAGGGTCTCCAGAGACCCAGTACTTC. Its translation is CASSVGGTGSPETQYF. The gene calls are TRBV9 and TRBJ2-5, with 9 nucleotides matching TRBD1. The ends lost 0 bases at V and 4 bases at J; junction bases unmatched: 7. Germline V gene data show CDR1 as SGDLS and CDR2 as YYNGEE. This CDR3 region has 16 residues.

Only a few counts were recorded for this clone. The rearrangement joins TRBV5-1 to TRBJ2-7, with D perhaps matching TRBD1 (5 bases). CDR3 length: 16 amino acids. CDR1 and CDR2 (germline): SGHRS, YFSETQ. V was trimmed by 3 bases and J by 0 bases, leaving 16 bases between them. This CDR3 is CASSSHLHRSSYEQYF. CDR3 nucleotides: TGCGCCAGCAGCTCCCACCTTCACAGGTCCTCCTACGAGCAGTACTTC.

In regard to this clone: Sequence at one end of the junction differs from germline and may be a read error. The rearrangement joins TRBV30 to TRBJ1-1, with no clear D. This CDR3 spans 9 amino acids. CDR1 is GTSNPN and CDR2 is SVGIG in the germline V gene (reference sequence). CDR3 in DNA: TGTGCCTGGAGTTACCCCAGTTTATTT. This codes for CAWSYPSLF.

The chain links TRBV30 to TRBJ1-2; D may be TRBD1 (5 bases). This CDR3 is built from 11 residues. From germline, CDR1 is GTSNPN and CDR2 SVGIG (reference sequence). V shed 2 bases and J shed 8 bases, with 9 bases lying between them. The CDR3 region has the DNA TGTGCCTGGAGTTCCTCAGGGGGCTACACCTTC. This codes for CAWSSSGGYTF.

This chain connects TRBV9 to TRBJ1-6; the match to TRBD1 covers 9 bases. Germline V CDR1 and CDR2: SGDLS, YYNGEE. V shed 4 bases and J 12 bases; nucleotides not matched to a gene: 11. The CDR3 is 15 residues long. The CDR3 coding sequence is TGTGCCAGCAGCCCAAGGACAGGGGTCAGTGAACCCCTCCACTTT. Encoded protein: CASSPRTGVSEPLHF.

The chain couples TRBV7-2 to TRBJ1-1; D is undetermined. The CDR3 totals 14 residues. From germline, CDR1 is SGHTA and CDR2 FQGNSA. Trimming removed 4 bases at V and 1 base at J, with 10 bases between. The CDR3 spells CASSSPAWNTEAFF. The CDR3 nucleotides read TGTGCCAGCAGCTCCCCCGCGTGGAACACTGAAGCTTTCTTT.

The chain combines TRBV6-4 with TRBJ2-2; 7 nucleotides match TRBD1. Trimming took 2 bases from V and 5 from J; bases not matched to a gene: 2. The CDR3 runs 14 residues. Per germline, CDR1 MRHNA and CDR2 SNTAGT. CDR3 sequence reads: CASSDRGRTGELFF. CDR3 sequence (DNA): TGTGCCAGCAGTGACAGGGGGCGAACCGGGGAGCTGTTTTTT.

The rearrangement links TRBV5-4 to TRBJ1-1, with TRBD1 matching over 11 bases. Germline V lookup: CDR1 SGHNT, CDR2 YYREEE (reference sequence). The CDR3 is 17 amino acids. Losses at the gene ends were 1 base for V and 4 bases for J; bases not matched to a gene: 9. CDR3 in amino acids: CASSLNKGTGGTTEAFF. The CDR3 bases are TGTGCCAGCAGCTTGAACAAGGGGACAGGGGGGACCACTGAAGCTTTCTTT.

The chain joins TRBV2 to TRBJ2-5; possibly TRBD1 for D (6 bases). Germline CDR1 and CDR2: SNHLY and FYNNEI. The CDR3 is made up of 17 amino acids. V was cut by 3 bases and J by 5 bases, with 22 bases left in between. This CDR3 is CASSDGGYRQVEETQYF. CDR3 DNA sequence: TGTGCCAGCAGTGATGGGGGTTATAGACAGGTCGAGGAGACCCAGTACTTC.

Regarding this clone: Other DNA sequences from this sample encode an identical CDR3 as well. V usage is TRBV6-5 and J usage is TRBJ1-2, with TRBD1 identical over 8 bases. The V gene's germline CDR1 is MNHEY and CDR2 SVGAGI. The ends lost 5 bases at V and 6 bases at J; junction bases unmatched: 5. The CDR3 contains 13 residues. The CDR3 spells CASSPQGADGYTF. In DNA form, the CDR3 reads TGTGCCAGCAGTCCTCAGGGGGCCGATGGCTACACCTTC.

The chain employs TRBV11-2 and TRBJ1-2; perhaps TRBD1 as D (6 bases). From germline, CDR1 is SGHAT and CDR2 FQNNGV. V was cut by 0 bases and J by 5 bases, with 10 bases left in between. The CDR3 totals 14 residues. CDR3: CASSLDGGPYGYTF. CDR3 coding DNA: TGTGCCAGCAGCTTAGATGGGGGCCCTTATGGCTACACCTTC. The complete variable domain, with remaining parts taken from reference TRBV11-2 and TRBJ1-2, reads EAGVAQSPRYKIIEKRQSVAFWCNPISGHATLYWYQQILGQGPKLLIQFQNNGVVDDSQLPKDRFSAERLKGVDSTLKIQPAKLEDSAVYLCASSLDGGPYGYTFGSGTRLTVV.

The rearrangement uses TRBV5-1 and TRBJ2-7; 7 bases are a match to TRBD1. The CDR3 loop spans 14 amino acids. V shed 1 base and J 7 bases; nucleotides not matched to a gene: 8. Looked up from germline, CDR1 is SGHRS and CDR2 is YFSETQ. The CDR3 is CASSLNDRVGEQYF. Here the CDR3 DNA reads TGCGCCAGCAGCTTGAACGACAGGGTCGGGGAGCAGTACTTC. The complete variable domain, with remaining parts taken from reference TRBV5-1 and TRBJ2-7, reads KAGVTQTPRYLIKTRGQQVTLSCSPISGHRSVSWYQQTPGQGLQFLFEYFSETQRNKGNFPGRFSGRQFSNSRSEMNVSTLELGDSALYLCASSLNDRVGEQYFGPGTRLTVT.